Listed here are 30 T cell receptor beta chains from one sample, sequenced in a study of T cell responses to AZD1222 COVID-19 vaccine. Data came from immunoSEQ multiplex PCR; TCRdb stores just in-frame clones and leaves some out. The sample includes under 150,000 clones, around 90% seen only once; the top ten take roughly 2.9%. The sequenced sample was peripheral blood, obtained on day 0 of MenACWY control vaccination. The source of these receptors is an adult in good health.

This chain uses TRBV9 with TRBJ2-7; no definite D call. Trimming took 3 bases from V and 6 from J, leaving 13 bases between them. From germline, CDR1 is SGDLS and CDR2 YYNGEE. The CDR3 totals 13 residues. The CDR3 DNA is TGTGCCAGCAGCGCCCACTCGACCACCGAGCAGTACTTC. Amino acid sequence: CASSAHSTTEQYF.

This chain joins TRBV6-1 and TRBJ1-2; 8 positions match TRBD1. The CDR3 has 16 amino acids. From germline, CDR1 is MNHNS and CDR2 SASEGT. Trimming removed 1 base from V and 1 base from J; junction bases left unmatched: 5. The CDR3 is CASSEVGTGHNYGYTF. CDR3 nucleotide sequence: TGTGCCAGCAGTGAAGTAGGGACAGGCCATAACTATGGCTACACCTTC.

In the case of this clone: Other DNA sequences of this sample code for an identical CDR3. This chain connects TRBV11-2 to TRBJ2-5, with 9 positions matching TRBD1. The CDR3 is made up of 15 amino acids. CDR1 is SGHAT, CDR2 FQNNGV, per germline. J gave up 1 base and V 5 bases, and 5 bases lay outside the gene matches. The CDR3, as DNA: TGTGCCAGCAGCCTCTCGACAGGGGGCCAAGAGACCCAGTACTTC. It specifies CASSLSTGGQETQYF.

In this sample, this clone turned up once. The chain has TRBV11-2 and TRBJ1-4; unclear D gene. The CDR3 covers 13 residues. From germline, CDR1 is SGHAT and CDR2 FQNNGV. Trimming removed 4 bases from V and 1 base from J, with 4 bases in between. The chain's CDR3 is CASSSQTNEKLFF. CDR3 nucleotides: TGTGCCAGCAGCTCGCAAACTAATGAAAAACTGTTTTTT.

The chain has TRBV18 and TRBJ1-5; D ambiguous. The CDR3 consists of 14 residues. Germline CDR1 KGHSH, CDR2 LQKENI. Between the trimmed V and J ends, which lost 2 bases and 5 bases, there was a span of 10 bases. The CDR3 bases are TGTGCCAGCTCACCAGGGATGGGCGATCAGCCCCAGCATTTT. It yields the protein CASSPGMGDQPQHF.

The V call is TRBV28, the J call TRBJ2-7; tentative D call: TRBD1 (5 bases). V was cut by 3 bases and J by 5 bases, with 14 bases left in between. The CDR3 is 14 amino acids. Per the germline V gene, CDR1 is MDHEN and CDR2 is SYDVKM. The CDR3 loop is CASSFIQGKDEQYF. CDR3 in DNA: TGTGCCAGCAGTTTTATCCAGGGAAAGGACGAGCAGTACTTC.

CDR3 sequence: CASSGRRGTGDEQFF. The CDR3 DNA is TGTGCCAGCAGCGGACGCCGGGGGACAGGCGATGAGCAGTTCTTC. The chain recombines TRBV2 with TRBJ2-1; 8 bases match TRBD1. This CDR3 comprises 15 residues. V was clipped by 6 bases and J by 8 bases; unmatched bases: 12. The germline V gene encodes CDR1 SNHLY and CDR2 FYNNEI.

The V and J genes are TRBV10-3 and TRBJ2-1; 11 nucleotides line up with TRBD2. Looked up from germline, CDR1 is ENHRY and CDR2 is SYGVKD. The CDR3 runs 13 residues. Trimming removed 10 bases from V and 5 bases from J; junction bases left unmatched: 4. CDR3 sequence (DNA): TGTGCCACAGGGACTAGCGGAGACAATGAGCAGTTCTTC. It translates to CATGTSGDNEQFF.

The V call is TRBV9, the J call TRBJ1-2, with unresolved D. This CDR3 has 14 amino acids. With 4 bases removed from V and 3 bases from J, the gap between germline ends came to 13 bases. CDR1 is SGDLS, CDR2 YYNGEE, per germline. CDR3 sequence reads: CASSPHVTDYGYTF. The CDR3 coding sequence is TGTGCCAGCAGCCCCCACGTGACTGACTATGGCTACACCTTC.

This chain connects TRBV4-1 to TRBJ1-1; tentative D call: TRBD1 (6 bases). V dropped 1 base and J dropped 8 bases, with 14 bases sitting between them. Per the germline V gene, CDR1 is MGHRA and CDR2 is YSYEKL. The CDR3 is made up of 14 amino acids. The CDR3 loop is CASSQVGRGGEAFF. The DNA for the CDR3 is TGCGCCAGCAGCCAAGTGGGCCGAGGGGGAGAAGCTTTCTTT.

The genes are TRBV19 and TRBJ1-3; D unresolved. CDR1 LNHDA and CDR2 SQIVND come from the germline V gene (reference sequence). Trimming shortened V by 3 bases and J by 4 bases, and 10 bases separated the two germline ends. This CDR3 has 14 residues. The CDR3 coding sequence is TGTGCCAGTAGTATTCTGGGGATCGGAAACACCATATATTTT. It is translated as CASSILGIGNTIYF. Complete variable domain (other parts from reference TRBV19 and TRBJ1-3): DGGITQSPKYLFRKEGQNVTLSCEQNLNHDAMYWYRQDPGQGLRLIYYSQIVNDFQKGDIAEGYSVSREKKESFPLTVTSAQKNPTAFYLCASSILGIGNTIYFGEGSWLTVV.

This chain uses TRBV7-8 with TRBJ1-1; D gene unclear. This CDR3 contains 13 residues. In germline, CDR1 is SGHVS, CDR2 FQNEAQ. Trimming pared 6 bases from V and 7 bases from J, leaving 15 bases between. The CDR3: CASSRTAWIEAFF. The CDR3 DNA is TGTGCCAGCAGTCGGACTGCCTGGATTGAAGCTTTCTTT.

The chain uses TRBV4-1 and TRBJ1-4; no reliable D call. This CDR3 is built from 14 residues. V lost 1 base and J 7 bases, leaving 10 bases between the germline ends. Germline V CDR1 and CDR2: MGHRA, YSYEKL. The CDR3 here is CASSQVLKGEKLFF. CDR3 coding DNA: TGCGCCAGCAGCCAAGTACTGAAGGGTGAAAAACTGTTTTTT.

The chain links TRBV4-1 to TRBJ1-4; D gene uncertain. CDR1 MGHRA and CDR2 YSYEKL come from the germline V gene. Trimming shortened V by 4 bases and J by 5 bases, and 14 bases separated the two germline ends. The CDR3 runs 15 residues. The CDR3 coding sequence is TGCGCCAGCAGCCCTCTTGGCAGGTCAAATGAAAAACTGTTTTTT. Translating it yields CASSPLGRSNEKLFF.

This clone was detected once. CDR3 sequence reads: CASSIDPLQDPRPQPQHF. CDR3 coding DNA: TGTGCCAGTAGTATAGATCCTCTCCAGGACCCCCGCCCCCAGCCCCAGCATTTT. This chain connects TRBV19 to TRBJ1-5; no reliable D call. From germline, CDR1 is LNHDA and CDR2 SQIVND (reference sequence). The CDR3 is 18 amino acids. With 0 bases removed from V and 7 bases from J, the gap between germline ends came to 22 bases.

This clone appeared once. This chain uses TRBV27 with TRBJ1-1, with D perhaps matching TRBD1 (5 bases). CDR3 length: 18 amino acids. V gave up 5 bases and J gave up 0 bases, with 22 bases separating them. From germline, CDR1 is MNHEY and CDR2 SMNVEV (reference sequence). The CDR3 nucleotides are TGTGCCAGCAGTCCTAGACCGTTTCGACAGACCATGAACACTGAAGCTTTCTTT. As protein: CASSPRPFRQTMNTEAFF.

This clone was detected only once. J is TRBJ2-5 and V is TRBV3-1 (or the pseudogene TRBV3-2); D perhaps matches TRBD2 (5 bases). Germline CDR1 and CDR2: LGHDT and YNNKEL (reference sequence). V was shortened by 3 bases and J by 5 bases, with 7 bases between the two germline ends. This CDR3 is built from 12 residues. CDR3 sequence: CASSQREETQYF. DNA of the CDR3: TGTGCCAGCAGCCAGAGGGAGGAGACCCAGTACTTC.

The CDR3 region has the DNA TGTGCCAGCAGTTACGGAGGGCATGGCTACACCTTC. Protein sequence: CASSYGGHGYTF. The V and J genes are TRBV6-5 and TRBJ1-2; D remains ambiguous. Trimming took off 2 bases at V and 6 bases at J, with 7 bases between the two ends. This CDR3 has 12 residues. CDR1 and CDR2 from the germline V gene are MNHEY and SVGAGI.

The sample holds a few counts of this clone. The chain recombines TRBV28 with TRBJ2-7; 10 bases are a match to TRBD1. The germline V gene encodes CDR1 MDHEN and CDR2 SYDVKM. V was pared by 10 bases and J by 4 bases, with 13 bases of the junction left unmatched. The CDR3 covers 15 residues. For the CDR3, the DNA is TGTGCCACATGGGGACAGGGGATACTAAGGTACGAGCAGTACTTC. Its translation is CATWGQGILRYEQYF.

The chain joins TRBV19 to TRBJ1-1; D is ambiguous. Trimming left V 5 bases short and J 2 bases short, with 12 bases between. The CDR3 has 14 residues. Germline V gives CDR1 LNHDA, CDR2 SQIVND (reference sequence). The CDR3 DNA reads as TGTGCCAGTAGTTCCAAGGGCGAAAACACTGAAGCTTTCTTT. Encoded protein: CASSSKGENTEAFF.

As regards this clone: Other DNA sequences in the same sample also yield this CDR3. The CDR3 DNA is TGTGCCAGCAGCTTAGACAGCAACTATGGCTACACCTTC. It yields the protein CASSLDSNYGYTF. This chain connects TRBV7-2 to TRBJ1-2; D remains ambiguous. The CDR3 has 13 amino acids. The ends were cut back, 1 base at V and 2 bases at J, with 5 bases in the middle. Germline values: CDR1 SGHTA, CDR2 FQGNSA.

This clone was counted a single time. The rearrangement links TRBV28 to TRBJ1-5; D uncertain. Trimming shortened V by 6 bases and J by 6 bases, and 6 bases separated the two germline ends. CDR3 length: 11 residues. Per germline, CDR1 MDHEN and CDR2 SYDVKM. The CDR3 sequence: CASRRGQPQHF. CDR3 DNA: TGTGCCAGCAGACGGGGTCAGCCCCAGCATTTT.

The CDR3 bases are TGCAGCGTTGAAGATCGAGGGGGAGAGTTCTTC. As protein: CSVEDRGGEFF. The chain is built from TRBV29-1 and TRBJ2-1, with D perhaps matching TRBD1 (6 bases). Germline V CDR1 and CDR2: SQVTM, ANQGSEA. Between the trimmed V and J ends, which lost 0 bases and 14 bases, there was a span of 11 bases. The CDR3 loop spans 11 amino acids.

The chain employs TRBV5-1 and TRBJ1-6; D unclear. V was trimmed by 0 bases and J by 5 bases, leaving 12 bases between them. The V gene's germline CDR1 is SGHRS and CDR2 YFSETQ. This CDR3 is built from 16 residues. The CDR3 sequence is CASSLGWQNNNSPLHF. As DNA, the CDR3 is TGCGCCAGCAGCTTGGGATGGCAGAATAATAATTCACCCCTCCACTTT.

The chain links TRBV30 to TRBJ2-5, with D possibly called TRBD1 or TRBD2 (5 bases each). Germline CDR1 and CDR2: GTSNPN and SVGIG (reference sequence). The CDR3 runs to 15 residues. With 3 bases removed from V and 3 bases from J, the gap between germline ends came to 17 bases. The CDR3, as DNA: TGTGCCTGGAGCCCTCTTGGCCAGGGAGAAGAGACCCAGTACTTC. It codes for CAWSPLGQGEETQYF.

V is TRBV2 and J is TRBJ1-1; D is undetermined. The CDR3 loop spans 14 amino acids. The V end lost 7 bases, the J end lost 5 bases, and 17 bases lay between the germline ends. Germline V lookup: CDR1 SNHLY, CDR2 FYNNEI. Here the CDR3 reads CASMRATLGTEAFF. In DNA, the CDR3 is TGTGCCAGCATGAGGGCCACCCTGGGGACTGAAGCTTTCTTT.

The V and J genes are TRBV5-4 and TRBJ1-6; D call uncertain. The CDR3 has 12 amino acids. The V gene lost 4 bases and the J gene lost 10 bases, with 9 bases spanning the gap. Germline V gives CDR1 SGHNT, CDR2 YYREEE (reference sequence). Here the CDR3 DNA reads TGTGCCAGCAGCGGACGGGAATCACCCCTCCACTTT. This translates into CASSGRESPLHF.

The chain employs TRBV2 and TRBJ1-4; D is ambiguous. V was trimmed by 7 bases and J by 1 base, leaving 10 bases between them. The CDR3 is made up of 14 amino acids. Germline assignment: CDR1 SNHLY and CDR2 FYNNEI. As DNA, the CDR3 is TGTGCCAGCAAGAGATTGGGAACTAATGAAAAACTGTTTTTT. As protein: CASKRLGTNEKLFF.

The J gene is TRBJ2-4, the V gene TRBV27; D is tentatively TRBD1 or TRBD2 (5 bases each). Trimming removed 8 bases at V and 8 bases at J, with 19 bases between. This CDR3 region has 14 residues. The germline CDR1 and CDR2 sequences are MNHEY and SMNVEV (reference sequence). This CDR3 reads CASARWGHGDIQYF. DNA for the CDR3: TGTGCCAGCGCTAGGTGGGGCCACGGGGACATTCAGTACTTC.

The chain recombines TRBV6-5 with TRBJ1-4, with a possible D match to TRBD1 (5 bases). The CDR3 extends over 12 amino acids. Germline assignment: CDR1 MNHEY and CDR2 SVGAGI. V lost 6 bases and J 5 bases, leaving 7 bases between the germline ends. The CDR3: CASRRQNEKLFF. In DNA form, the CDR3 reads TGTGCCAGCAGGCGACAGAATGAAAAACTGTTTTTT.